Presented here are 26 T cell receptor beta chains from one specimen sequenced in a study of untreated major depressive disorder. Assay: immunoSEQ multiplex PCR; the TCRdb copy retains only in-frame clones and omits some. The repertoire holds some 13,000 clones, about nine tenths seen once, with approximately 1.7% in the top ten. General study findings and limits: Compared with controls, depressed patients showed more TRBV05-01 (Vbeta 5.1) usage in CD4+ T cells.

Their antigen targets remain unknown. Sequenced sample: CD4+ T cells from PBMCs. All receptors come from a woman in her 30s with major depressive disorder.

The chain is built from TRBV7-2 and TRBJ1-1; no clear D gene. Germline V gives CDR1 SGHTA, CDR2 FQGNSA. Trimming cost V 1 base and J 1 base, with 4 bases left between them. The CDR3 totals 13 residues. CDR3 sequence reads: CASSLGRNTEAFF. CDR3 in DNA: TGTGCCAGCAGCTTAGGCAGGAACACTGAAGCTTTCTTT.

Written as DNA, the CDR3 is TGTGCCATCAGCAAAAATCCGGGGAGCAACACTGAAGCTTTCTTT. This encodes CAISKNPGSNTEAFF. The V and J genes are TRBV10-3 and TRBJ1-1; D is undetermined. CDR3 length: 15 residues. Germline assignment: CDR1 ENHRY and CDR2 SYGVKD. Trimming took 6 bases from V and 2 from J, leaving 16 bases between them.

The V call is TRBV19, the J call TRBJ2-7; 15 nucleotides align to TRBD2. With 6 bases clipped from V and 3 bases from J, the junction kept 6 bases outside the gene matches. In germline, CDR1 is LNHDA, CDR2 SQIVND (reference sequence). The CDR3 spans 16 residues. CDR3 sequence reads: CASRRTSGRGGYEQYF. The CDR3 DNA reads TGTGCCAGTAGAAGGACTAGCGGGAGGGGCGGCTACGAGCAGTACTTC.

V usage is TRBV18 and J usage is TRBJ1-2; 8 bases align to TRBD1. Germline CDR1 KGHSH, CDR2 LQKENI. With V trimmed by 4 bases and J by 5 bases, 3 bases remained unmatched. The CDR3 sequence is 13 residues long. CDR3 nucleotides: TGTGCCAGCTCACGGACAGGGAGTTATGGCTACACCTTC. Translated, it gives CASSRTGSYGYTF.

The chain joins TRBV5-1 to TRBJ2-7, with TRBD2 matching 10 bases. Germline loops: CDR1 SGHRS, CDR2 YFSETQ. With 2 bases clipped from V and 2 bases from J, the junction kept 4 bases outside the gene matches. CDR3 length: 15 residues. The CDR3 DNA sequence: TGCGCCAGCAGCTTAGGACTAGCGGACACCTACGAGCAGTACTTC. It specifies CASSLGLADTYEQYF. The full variable domain, with the rest looked up from reference TRBV5-1 and TRBJ2-7, is KAGVTQTPRYLIKTRGQQVTLSCSPISGHRSVSWYQQTPGQGLQFLFEYFSETQRNKGNFPGRFSGRQFSNSRSEMNVSTLELGDSALYLCASSLGLADTYEQYFGPGTRLTVT.

The chain combines TRBV6-5 with TRBJ2-7; TRBD2 might be the D (5 bases). This CDR3 is built from 14 residues. Trimming cost V 5 bases and J 0 bases, with 11 bases left between them. Germline values: CDR1 MNHEY, CDR2 SVGAGI. This CDR3 reads CASSGLGSSYEQYF. The CDR3 DNA is TGTGCCAGCAGTGGACTGGGGAGCTCCTACGAGCAGTACTTC.

The CDR3 sequence: CSVEVPYPRETQYF. CDR3 in DNA: TGCAGCGTTGAAGTCCCGTACCCAAGAGAGACCCAGTACTTC. V usage is TRBV29-1 and J usage is TRBJ2-5; no clear D. The CDR3 has 14 residues. V dropped 1 base and J dropped 4 bases, with 13 bases sitting between them. Germline values: CDR1 SQVTM, CDR2 ANQGSEA.

The chain is built from TRBV7-8 and TRBJ2-3; no clear D. The CDR3 loop spans 11 amino acids. CDR1 SGHVS and CDR2 FQNEAQ come from the germline V gene. V was pared by 5 bases and J by 3 bases, with 3 bases between. The CDR3 spells CASSLTDTQYF. Written as DNA, the CDR3 is TGTGCCAGCAGCCTGACAGATACGCAGTATTTT.

There are a few counts of this clone. This chain uses TRBV7-3 with TRBJ2-7; tentative D call: TRBD1 (5 bases). This CDR3 has 11 residues. V lost 5 bases, J lost 6 bases, and 8 bases lay in between. Per the germline V gene, CDR1 is SGHTA and CDR2 is FQGTGA. Written as DNA, the CDR3 is TGTGCCAGCAGCCAGGGTGGCGAGCAGTACTTC. It specifies CASSQGGEQYF. The complete variable domain, with remaining parts taken from reference TRBV7-3 and TRBJ2-7, reads GAGVSQTPSNKVTEKGKYVELRCDPISGHTALYWYRQSLGQGPEFLIYFQGTGAADDSGLPNDRFFAVRPEGSVSTLKIQRTERGDSAVYLCASSQGGEQYFGPGTRLTVT.

This clone is a singleton in its sample. J is TRBJ2-6 and V is TRBV18, with TRBD1 matching over 7 bases. Germline lookup yields CDR1 KGHSH and CDR2 LQKENI. With 4 bases clipped from V and 0 bases from J, the junction kept 6 bases outside the gene matches. The CDR3 consists of 17 residues. CDR3 region: CASSRDSSYSGANVLTF. The CDR3 nucleotides read TGTGCCAGCTCACGGGACAGTTCGTACTCTGGGGCCAACGTCCTGACTTTC.

The V gene is TRBV9, the J gene TRBJ2-1; maybe TRBD2 (5 bases). V dropped 0 bases and J dropped 11 bases, with 9 bases sitting between them. CDR3 length: 12 residues. Germline V gene sequence: CDR1 SGDLS, CDR2 YYNGEE. CDR3 sequence: CASSVVDGKQFF. CDR3 bases: TGTGCCAGCAGCGTAGTCGACGGGAAGCAGTTCTTC. Full variable domain (rest looked up from reference TRBV9 and TRBJ2-1): DSGVTQTPKHLITATGQRVTLRCSPRSGDLSVYWYQQSLDQGLQFLIQYYNGEERAKGNILERFSAQQFPDLHSELNLSSLELGDSALYFCASSVVDGKQFFGPGTRLTVL.

The chain employs TRBV5-5 and TRBJ2-7; possibly TRBD1 or TRBD2 for D (5 bases each). Germline lookup yields CDR1 SGHKS and CDR2 YYEKEE (reference sequence). The CDR3 totals 14 residues. V was clipped by 5 bases and J by 4 bases, with 16 bases between them. Here the CDR3 DNA reads TGTGCCAGCAGATCGGGACCGGCTGGGTACGAGCAGTACTTC. As protein: CASRSGPAGYEQYF.

This sequence joins TRBV11-2 and TRBJ1-2; D remains unclear. The CDR3 consists of 12 residues. Germline V gene data show CDR1 as SGHAT and CDR2 as FQNNGV. The germline V and J ends were trimmed by 8 bases and 2 bases, with 9 bases remaining between them. The CDR3 DNA follows: TGTGCCAGCTCAAGGGTAAACTATGGCTACACCTTC. Residues: CASSRVNYGYTF.

This chain uses TRBV6-1 with TRBJ1-1; no firm D call. Trimming took 2 bases from V and 2 from J, leaving 12 bases between them. The CDR3 sequence is 15 residues long. Per the germline V gene, CDR1 is MNHNS and CDR2 is SASEGT. The CDR3 DNA follows: TGTGCCAGCAGTGAAAGGGTCAGAGGAAACACTGAAGCTTTCTTT. Its translation: CASSERVRGNTEAFF.

This chain joins TRBV30 and TRBJ2-1; TRBD1 matches at 10 bases. The CDR3 consists of 16 residues. Germline V gene lookup returns CDR1 GTSNPN and CDR2 SVGIG (reference sequence). The ends lost 5 bases at V and 3 bases at J; junction bases unmatched: 10. This CDR3 is CAWAAWDRGRYNEQFF. CDR3 nucleotide sequence: TGTGCCTGGGCTGCGTGGGACAGGGGCCGCTACAATGAGCAGTTCTTC.

CDR3 protein: CASSLGGSEAFF. CDR3 sequence (DNA): TGTGCCAGCAGCTTAGGAGGAAGTGAAGCTTTCTTT. The chain combines TRBV7-9 with TRBJ1-1; D is unresolved. V gave up 1 base and J gave up 7 bases, with 7 bases separating them. Germline V gene lookup returns CDR1 SEHNR and CDR2 FQNEAQ (reference sequence). The CDR3 is 12 residues long.

Comments on this clone: Mismatch with germline at one junction end may stem from a read error. The chain has TRBV7-3 and TRBJ1-2; 7 bases are shared with TRBD1. Germline lookup yields CDR1 SGHTA and CDR2 FQGTGA. The CDR3 runs to 13 residues. CDR3 amino acids: CASSAVPGQSISF. For the CDR3, the DNA is TGTGCCAGCAGCGCGGTACCGGGACAGTCCATTTCCTTC.

This clone came up a few times. The gene calls are TRBV10-2 and TRBJ1-5; D may be TRBD1 (5 bases). The V end lost 4 bases, the J end lost 3 bases, and 7 bases lay between the germline ends. There are 13 residues in the CDR3. Germline V gene sequence: CDR1 WSHSY, CDR2 SAAADI. For the CDR3, the DNA is TGCGCCAGCAGTGTAGGGGTCAATCAGCCCCAGCATTTT. Translated: CASSVGVNQPQHF.

The V and J genes are TRBV12-2 and TRBJ2-1; the table's D call of TRBD2 was not tested on the DNA. TRBV12-2 is termed a pseudogene. This CDR3 has 17 amino acids. Here the CDR3 reads CASRCPWDIGTYNEQFF. For the CDR3, the DNA is TGTGCAAGTCGCTGCCCGTGGGATATAGGGACTTACAATGAGCAGTTCTTC.

The chain uses TRBV30 and TRBJ2-7; 11 nucleotides agree with TRBD2. From germline, CDR1 is GTSNPN and CDR2 SVGIG (reference sequence). V shed 3 bases, J shed 5 bases, and the junction held 3 bases outside the gene matches. The CDR3 is made up of 13 amino acids. The CDR3 DNA reads TGTGCCTGGAGGACTAGCGGGATCAACGAGCAGTACTTC. Amino acids: CAWRTSGINEQYF.

This clone was detected once. V usage is TRBV25-1 and J usage is TRBJ2-2; D is uncertain. This CDR3 is built from 13 residues. V lost 6 bases, J lost 8 bases, and 13 bases lay in between. Germline-derived CDR1 and CDR2 are MGHDK and SYGVNS. The CDR3 region is CASRETSYGELFF. The CDR3 bases are TGTGCCAGCAGGGAAACCTCGTATGGGGAGCTGTTTTTT.

The chain couples TRBV27 to TRBJ2-1, with 9 bases aligning to TRBD2. Germline CDR1 and CDR2: MNHEY and SMNVEV (reference sequence). Losses at the gene ends were 3 bases for V and 8 bases for J; bases not matched to a gene: 11. The CDR3 extends over 16 amino acids. The chain's CDR3 is CASSFRVAGGTDEQFF. DNA of the CDR3: TGTGCCAGCAGTTTTAGGGTGGCGGGAGGGACCGATGAGCAGTTCTTC.

The V gene is TRBV27, the J gene TRBJ1-5; D unresolved. Trimming shortened V by 2 bases and J by 1 base, and 9 bases separated the two germline ends. In germline, CDR1 is MNHEY, CDR2 SMNVEV (reference sequence). The CDR3 has 15 residues. CDR3 sequence: CASSLEGLSNQPQHF. CDR3 nucleotide sequence: TGTGCCAGCAGTTTAGAGGGTCTGAGCAATCAGCCCCAGCATTTT.

The rearrangement joins TRBV5-1 to TRBJ2-1, with D hard to call. The CDR3 sequence is 17 residues long. Germline V gives CDR1 SGHRS, CDR2 YFSETQ. Deletions cut 1 base from V and 2 bases from J, with 16 bases between. CDR3 nucleotides: TGCGCCAGCAGCTTGTTTTCTTTAGGCTACCCCTACAATGAGCAGTTCTTC. Translated: CASSLFSLGYPYNEQFF.

The chain is built from TRBV15 and TRBJ1-2; D possibly corresponds to TRBD1 (6 bases). V was shortened by 1 base and J by 0 bases, with 9 bases between the two germline ends. CDR3 length equals 15 residues. Germline V gene lookup returns CDR1 LNHNV and CDR2 YYDKDF (reference sequence). CDR3 sequence reads: CATSRVPGANYGYTF. The CDR3 DNA is TGTGCCACCAGCAGAGTTCCAGGGGCTAACTATGGCTACACCTTC. Drawing the rest from reference TRBV15 and TRBJ1-2, the complete variable domain is DAMVIQNPRYQVTQFGKPVTLSCSQTLNHNVMYWYQQKSSQAPKLLFHYYDKDFNNEADTPDNFQSRRPNTSFCFLDIRSPGLGDTAMYLCATSRVPGANYGYTFGSGTRLTVV.

The V and J genes are TRBV7-6 and TRBJ1-1; D gene ambiguous. V lost 1 base and J 11 bases, leaving 11 bases between the germline ends. The CDR3 loop spans 12 amino acids. Germline V gives CDR1 SGHVS, CDR2 FNYEAQ. Written as DNA, the CDR3 is TGTGCCAGCAGCTTAGACGGGGAAGGCGCTTTCTTT. It encodes CASSLDGEGAFF.